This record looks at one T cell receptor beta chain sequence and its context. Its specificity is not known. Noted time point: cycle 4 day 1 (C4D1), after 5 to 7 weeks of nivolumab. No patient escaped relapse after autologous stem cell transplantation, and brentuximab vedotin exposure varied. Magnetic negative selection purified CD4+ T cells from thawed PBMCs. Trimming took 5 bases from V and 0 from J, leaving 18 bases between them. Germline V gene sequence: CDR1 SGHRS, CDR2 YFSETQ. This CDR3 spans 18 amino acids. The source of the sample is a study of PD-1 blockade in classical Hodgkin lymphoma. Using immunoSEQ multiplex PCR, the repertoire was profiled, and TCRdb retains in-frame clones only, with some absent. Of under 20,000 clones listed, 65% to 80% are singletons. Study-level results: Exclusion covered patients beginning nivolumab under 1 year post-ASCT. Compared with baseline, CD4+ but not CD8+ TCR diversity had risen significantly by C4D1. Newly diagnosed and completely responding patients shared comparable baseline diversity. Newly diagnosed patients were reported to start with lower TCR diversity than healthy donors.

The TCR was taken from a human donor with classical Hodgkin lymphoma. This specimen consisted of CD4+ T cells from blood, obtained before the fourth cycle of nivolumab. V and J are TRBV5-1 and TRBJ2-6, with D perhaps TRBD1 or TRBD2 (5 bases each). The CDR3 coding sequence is TGCGCCAGCAGTAAACGGGGCAGGTGGGACTCTGGGGCCAACGTCCTGACTTTC. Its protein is CASSKRGRWDSGANVLTF. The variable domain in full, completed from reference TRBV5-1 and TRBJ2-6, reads KAGVTQTPRYLIKTRGQQVTLSCSPISGHRSVSWYQQTPGQGLQFLFEYFSETQRNKGNFPGRFSGRQFSNSRSEMNVSTLELGDSALYLCASSKRGRWDSGANVLTFGAGSRLTVL.